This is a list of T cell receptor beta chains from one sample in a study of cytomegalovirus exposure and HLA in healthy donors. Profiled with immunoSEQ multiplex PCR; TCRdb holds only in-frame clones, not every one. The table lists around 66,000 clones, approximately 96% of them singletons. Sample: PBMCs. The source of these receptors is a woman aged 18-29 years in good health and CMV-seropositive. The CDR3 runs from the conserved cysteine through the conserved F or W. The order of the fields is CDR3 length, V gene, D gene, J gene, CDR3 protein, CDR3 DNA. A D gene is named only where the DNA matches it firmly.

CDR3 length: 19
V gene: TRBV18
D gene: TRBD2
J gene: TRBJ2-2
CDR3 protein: CASSPPTSGRAVNTGELFF
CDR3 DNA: TGTGCCAGCTCACCACCCACTAGCGGGAGGGCCGTGAACACCGGGGAGCTGTTTTTT

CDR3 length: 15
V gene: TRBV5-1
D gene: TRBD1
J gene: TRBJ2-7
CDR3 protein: CASSLGWTGGHEQYF
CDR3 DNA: TGCGCCAGCAGCTTGGGTTGGACAGGGGGCCACGAGCAGTACTTC

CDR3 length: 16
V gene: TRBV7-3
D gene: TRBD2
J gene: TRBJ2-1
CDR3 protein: CASSLSGGSHYNEQFF
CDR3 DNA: TGTGCCAGCAGCTTATCGGGCGGGAGTCACTACAATGAGCAGTTCTTC

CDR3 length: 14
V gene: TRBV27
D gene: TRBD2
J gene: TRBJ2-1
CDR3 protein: CASSLASGRDEQFF
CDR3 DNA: TGTGCCAGCAGTCTGGCTAGCGGGAGGGATGAGCAGTTCTTC

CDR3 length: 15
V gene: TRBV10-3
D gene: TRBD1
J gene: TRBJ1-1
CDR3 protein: CAISERDSRNTEAFF
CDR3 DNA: TGTGCCATCAGTGAGAGGGACAGTCGCAACACTGAAGCTTTCTTT

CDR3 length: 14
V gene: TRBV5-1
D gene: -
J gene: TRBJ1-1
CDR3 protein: CASSSQDMIPEVFF
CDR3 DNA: TGCGCCAGCAGCTCCCAGGATATGATCCCTGAAGTTTTCTTT

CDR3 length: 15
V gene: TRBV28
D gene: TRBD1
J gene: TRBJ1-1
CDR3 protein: CASSLLAGGNTEAFF
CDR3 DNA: TGTGCCAGCAGTTTACTGGCAGGGGGGAACACTGAAGCTTTCTTT

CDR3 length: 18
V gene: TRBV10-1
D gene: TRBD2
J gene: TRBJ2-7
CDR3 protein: CASTILAGGLRSSYEQYF
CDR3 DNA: TGCGCCAGCACAATTCTAGCGGGAGGCCTAAGGAGCTCCTACGAGCAGTACTTC

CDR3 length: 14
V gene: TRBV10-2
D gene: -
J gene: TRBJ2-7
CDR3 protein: CASSARGRAYEQYF
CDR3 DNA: TGCGCCAGCAGTGCTCGCGGGCGAGCCTACGAGCAGTACTTC

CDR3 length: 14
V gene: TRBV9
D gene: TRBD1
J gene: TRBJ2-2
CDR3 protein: CASGRTGLGGELFF
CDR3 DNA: TGTGCCAGCGGGCGGACAGGGTTAGGCGGGGAGCTGTTTTTT

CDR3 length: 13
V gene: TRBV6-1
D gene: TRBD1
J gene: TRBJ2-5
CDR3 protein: CASNRQGTETQYF
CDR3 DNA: TGTGCCAGCAATCGACAGGGTACAGAGACCCAGTACTTC

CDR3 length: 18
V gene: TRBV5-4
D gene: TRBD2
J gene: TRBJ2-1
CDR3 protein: CASSSSFQTSGSPNEQFF
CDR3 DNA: TGTGCCAGCAGCTCAAGTTTCCAAACTAGCGGGAGCCCCAATGAGCAGTTCTTC

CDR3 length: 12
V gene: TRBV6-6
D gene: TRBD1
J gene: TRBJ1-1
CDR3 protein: CASLSGGTEAFF
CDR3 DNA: TGTGCCAGCCTCTCAGGGGGCACTGAAGCTTTCTTT

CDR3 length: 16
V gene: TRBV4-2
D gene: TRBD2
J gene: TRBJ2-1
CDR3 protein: CASSLRATSGGDEQFF
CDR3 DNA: TGTGCCAGCAGCCTTCGAGCGACTAGCGGGGGGGATGAGCAGTTCTTC

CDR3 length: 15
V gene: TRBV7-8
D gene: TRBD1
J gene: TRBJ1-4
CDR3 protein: CASSRTGAGGEKLFF
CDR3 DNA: TGTGCCAGCAGCCGAACAGGGGCCGGCGGTGAAAAACTGTTTTTT

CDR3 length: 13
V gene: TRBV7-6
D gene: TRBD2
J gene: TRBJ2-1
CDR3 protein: CASSRTRGYEQFF
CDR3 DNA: TGTGCCAGCAGCCGGACTAGGGGCTATGAGCAGTTCTTC